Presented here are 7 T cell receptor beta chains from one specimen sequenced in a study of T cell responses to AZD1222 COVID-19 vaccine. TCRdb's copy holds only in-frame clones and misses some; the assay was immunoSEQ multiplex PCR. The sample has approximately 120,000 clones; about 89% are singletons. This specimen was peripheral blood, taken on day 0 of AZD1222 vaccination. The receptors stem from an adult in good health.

Here the CDR3 reads CASSSADRDHGYTF. Here the CDR3 DNA reads TGTGCCAGCAGCTCAGCCGACAGGGATCATGGCTACACCTTC. The chain is built from TRBV3-1 (or the pseudogene TRBV3-2) and TRBJ1-2; TRBD1 aligns across 7 bases. Germline CDR1 is LGHDT and CDR2 is YNNKEL (reference sequence). V was pared by 5 bases and J by 6 bases, with 9 bases of the junction left unmatched. This CDR3 has 14 amino acids.

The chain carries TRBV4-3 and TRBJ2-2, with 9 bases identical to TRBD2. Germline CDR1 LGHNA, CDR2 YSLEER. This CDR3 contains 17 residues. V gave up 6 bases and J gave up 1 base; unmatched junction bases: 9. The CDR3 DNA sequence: TGCGCCAGCAGGGGGATGAAAGCGGGAGGGAACACCGGGGAGCTGTTTTTT. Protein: CASRGMKAGGNTGELFF.

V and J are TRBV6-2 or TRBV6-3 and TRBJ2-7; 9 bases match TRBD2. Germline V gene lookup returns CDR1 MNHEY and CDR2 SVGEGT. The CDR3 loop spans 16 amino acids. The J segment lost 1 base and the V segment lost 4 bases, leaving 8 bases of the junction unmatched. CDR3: CASSSALAGASYEQYF. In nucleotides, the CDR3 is TGTGCCAGCAGTTCCGCATTAGCGGGAGCTTCCTACGAGCAGTACTTC.

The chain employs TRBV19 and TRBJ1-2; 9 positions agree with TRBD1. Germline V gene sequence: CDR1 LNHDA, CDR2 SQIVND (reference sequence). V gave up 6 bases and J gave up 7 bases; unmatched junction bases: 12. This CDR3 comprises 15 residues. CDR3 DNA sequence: TGTGCCAGTAGACCCTCGTTAACAGGGGGCTTTGGCTACACCTTC. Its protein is CASRPSLTGGFGYTF.

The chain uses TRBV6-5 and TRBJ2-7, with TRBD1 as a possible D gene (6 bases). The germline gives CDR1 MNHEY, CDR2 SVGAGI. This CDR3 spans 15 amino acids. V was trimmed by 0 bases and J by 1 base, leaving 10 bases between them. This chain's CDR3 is CASSYSGDTSYEQYF. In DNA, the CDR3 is TGTGCCAGCAGTTACTCGGGGGACACGTCCTACGAGCAGTACTTC.

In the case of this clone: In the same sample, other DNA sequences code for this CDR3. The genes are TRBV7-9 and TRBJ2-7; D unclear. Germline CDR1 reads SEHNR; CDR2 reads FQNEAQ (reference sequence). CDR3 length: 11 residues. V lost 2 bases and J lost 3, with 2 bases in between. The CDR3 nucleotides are TGTGCCAGCAGCTTATACTACGAGCAGTACTTC. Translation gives CASSLYYEQYF.

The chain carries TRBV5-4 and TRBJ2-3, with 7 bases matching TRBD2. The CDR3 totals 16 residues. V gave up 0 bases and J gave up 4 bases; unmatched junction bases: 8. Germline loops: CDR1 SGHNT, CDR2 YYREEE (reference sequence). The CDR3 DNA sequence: TGTGCCAGCAGCTTGGAGCGACCCCGGGGGGCAGATACGCAGTATTTT. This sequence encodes CASSLERPRGADTQYF.